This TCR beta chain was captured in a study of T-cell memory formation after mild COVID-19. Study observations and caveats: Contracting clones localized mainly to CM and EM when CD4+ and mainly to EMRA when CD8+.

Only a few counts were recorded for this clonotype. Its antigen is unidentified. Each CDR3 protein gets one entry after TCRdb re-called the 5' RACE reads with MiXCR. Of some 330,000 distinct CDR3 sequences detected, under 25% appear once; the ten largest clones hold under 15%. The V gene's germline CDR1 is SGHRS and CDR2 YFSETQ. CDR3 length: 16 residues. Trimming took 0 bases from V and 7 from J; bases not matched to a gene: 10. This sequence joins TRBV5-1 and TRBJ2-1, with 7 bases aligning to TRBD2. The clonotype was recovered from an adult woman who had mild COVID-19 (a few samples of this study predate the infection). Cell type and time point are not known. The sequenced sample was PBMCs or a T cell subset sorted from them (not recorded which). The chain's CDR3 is CASSLGRGGSSNEQFF. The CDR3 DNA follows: TGCGCCAGCAGCTTGGGTCGGGGCGGGAGTTCGAATGAGCAGTTCTTC.